A selection of T cell receptor beta chains follows, all from one sample in a study of T cell responses to AZD1222 COVID-19 vaccine. Repertoires were generated with immunoSEQ multiplex PCR, while TCRdb's copy carries only in-frame clones and drops some. The sample lists under 95,000 clones; 80% to 90% were seen once. The sample in question was peripheral blood, obtained 28 days after the second AZD1222 dose. All receptors derive from an adult who received the AZD1222 COVID-19 vaccine. Both conserved end residues are part of each CDR3. A D gene is named only where the DNA matches it firmly. Expanded clones are given a class, and other clones once, few, many or no size at all.

TRBJ2-1 | TRBD2 | - | TRBV24-1 | TGTGCCACCAGTGATCCCTGGACTAGCGGGGTAACCAATGAGCAGTTCTTC | CATSDPWTSGVTNEQFF
TRBJ1-1 | - | - | TRBV5-8 | TGTGCCAGCAGCTTCACTGTTGGGGGGGTGAACACTGAAGCTTTCTTT | CASSFTVGGVNTEAFF
TRBJ2-7 | TRBD1 | - | TRBV13 | TGTGCCAGCAGGAATACAGGGGGATCCTACGAGCAGTACTTC | CASRNTGGSYEQYF
TRBJ2-7 | TRBD1 | - | TRBV27 | TGTGCCAGCAGTTTAAGGTCTGGGACAGGGGGACATGAGCAGTACTTC | CASSLRSGTGGHEQYF
TRBJ2-1 | - | - | TRBV28 | TGTGCCAGCAGTTTAGGTGGGTCCTCCTACAATGAGCAGTTCTTC | CASSLGGSSYNEQFF
TRBJ2-2 | - | - | TRBV19 | TGTGCCAGTATGGGGACGCCCGCGAACACCGGGGAGCTGTTTTTT | CASMGTPANTGELFF
TRBJ2-7 | - | - | TRBV5-8 | TGTGCCAGCAGCTTTGGTGCCCTGGTCCACTTC | CASSFGALVHF
TRBJ1-1 | - | - | TRBV11-3 | TGTGCCAGCAGCTTAAATTCCTACACTGAAGCTTTCTTT | CASSLNSYTEAFF
TRBJ1-6 | TRBD1 | - | TRBV9 | TGTGCCAGCAGTAAAACAGGGGCGGGGAATTCACCCCTCCACTTT | CASSKTGAGNSPLHF
TRBJ1-3 | - | once | TRBV6-6 | TGTGCCAGCAGTTACTCGGCGACTGGCTCTGGAAACACCATATATTTT | CASSYSATGSGNTIYF
TRBJ2-2 | - | - | TRBV28 | TGTGCCAGCAGTTTAGCTCTTGTCGGGACCGTGAGATACACCGGGGAGCTGTTTTTT | CASSLALVGTVRYTGELFF
TRBJ2-7 | - | once | TRBV6-1 | TGTGCTAGCAGTGAAATAGTAACAGCCTACGAGCAGTACTTC | CASSEIVTAYEQYF
TRBJ2-7 | - | once | TRBV28 | TGTGCCAGCAGTCCGCCTCGGCAGGGCTACTACGAGCAGTACTTC | CASSPPRQGYYEQYF
TRBJ2-3 | - | - | TRBV28 | TGTGCCAGCAGTTGGGTTCTCCAGGGCAGTGCGCAGTATTTT | CASSWVLQGSAQYF